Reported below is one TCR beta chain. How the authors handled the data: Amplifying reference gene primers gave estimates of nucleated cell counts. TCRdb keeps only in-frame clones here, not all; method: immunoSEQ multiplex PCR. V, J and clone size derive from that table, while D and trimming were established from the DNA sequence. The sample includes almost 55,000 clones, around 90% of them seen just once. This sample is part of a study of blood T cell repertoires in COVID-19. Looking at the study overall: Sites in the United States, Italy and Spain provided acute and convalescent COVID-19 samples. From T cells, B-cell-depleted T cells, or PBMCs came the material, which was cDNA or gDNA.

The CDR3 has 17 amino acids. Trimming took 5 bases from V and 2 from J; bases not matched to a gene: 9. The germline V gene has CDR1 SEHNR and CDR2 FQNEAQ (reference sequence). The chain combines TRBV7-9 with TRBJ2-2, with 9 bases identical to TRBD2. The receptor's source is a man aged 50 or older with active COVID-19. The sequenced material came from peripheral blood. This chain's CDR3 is CASSPDVAGVNTGELFF. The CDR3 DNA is TGTGCCAGCAGCCCGGACGTAGCGGGAGTCAACACCGGGGAGCTGTTTTTT.